This TCR beta chain was recorded in a study of OX40 agonist ivuxolimab in advanced cancers. Study in general: Subjects had a mean age of about 65 years, with a range of roughly 23 to 79; just over 80% were male.

Some clones are missing from TCRdb's copy, which holds only in-frame ones; the method was immunoSEQ multiplex PCR. This sample has 55,000 to 65,000 clones, with 75% to 90% found just once. V shed 4 bases, J shed 5 bases, and the junction held 3 bases outside the gene matches. The CDR3 is 14 residues long. Germline CDR1 is MNHNS and CDR2 is SASEGT. The J gene is TRBJ1-4, the V gene TRBV6-1, with 8 bases lining up with TRBD1. The sequence derives from an adult with an advanced solid tumor such as melanoma, head and neck, liver or kidney cancer. The sample here was CD4+ or CD8+ T cells sorted from blood, taken in a trial of the OX40 agonist ivuxolimab. This CDR3 reads CASSGQGRNEKLFF. The CDR3 DNA is TGTGCCAGCAGTGGACAGGGGAGGAATGAAAAACTGTTTTTT.